Following are 27 T cell receptor beta chains from one sample sequenced in a study of early T cells in non-severe SARS-CoV-2 infection. MiXCR was run by TCRdb on the 5' RACE reads, yielding one entry per CDR3 protein. The table lists 60,000 or so distinct CDR3 sequences, under 15% of them singletons. The sample comprised whole blood. The source is an adult who was a healthcare worker with PCR-confirmed SARS-CoV-2 infection or an uninfected control (not recorded which).

The chain carries TRBV2 and TRBJ2-5; a possible D gene is TRBD1 (5 bases). Trimming stripped 7 bases from V and 5 bases from J, with 11 bases between. The CDR3 contains 12 residues. Germline-derived CDR1 and CDR2 are SNHLY and FYNNEI. The CDR3 region has the DNA TGTGCCAGCACCCAAAGGGGTGAGACCCAGTACTTC. Its protein product is CASTQRGETQYF.

This clonotype was recorded many times. The chain joins TRBV11-2 to TRBJ2-1; 8 bases agree with TRBD2. The V gene's germline CDR1 is SGHAT and CDR2 FQNNGV. The CDR3 is 16 residues long. After removal of 2 bases from V and 6 bases from J, the junction contained 9 bases not matched to a gene. CDR3 sequence: CASSLLAGMSGNEQFF. DNA for the CDR3: TGTGCCAGCAGCTTATTAGCGGGAATGTCGGGCAATGAGCAGTTCTTC. Combining the CDR3 with reference TRBV11-2 and TRBJ2-1 gives the whole variable domain EAGVAQSPRYKIIEKRQSVAFWCNPISGHATLYWYQQILGQGPKLLIQFQNNGVVDDSQLPKDRFSAERLKGVDSTLKIQPAKLEDSAVYLCASSLLAGMSGNEQFFGPGTRLTVL.

The chain is built from TRBV6-6 and TRBJ2-1; D is perhaps TRBD1 or TRBD2 (5 bases each). Germline CDR1 and CDR2: MNHNY and SVGAGI (reference sequence). This CDR3 is built from 15 residues. V lost 3 bases to trimming and J lost 6 bases, with 15 bases between them. DNA of the CDR3: TGTGCCAGCAGTTATCCGAGGGACCCCCCCAATGAGCAGTTCTTC. It specifies CASSYPRDPPNEQFF.

The chain recombines TRBV9 with TRBJ2-1; 15 bases match TRBD2. V gave up 0 bases and J gave up 10 bases; unmatched junction bases: 5. CDR3 length: 16 amino acids. Germline V gives CDR1 SGDLS, CDR2 YYNGEE. The CDR3 bases are TGTGCCAGCAGCGTAGCGTCGGGACTAGCGGGAGGCGAGCAGTTCTTC. Its protein product is CASSVASGLAGGEQFF.

The chain uses TRBV20-1 and TRBJ2-3, with TRBD2 identical over 9 bases. Germline loops: CDR1 DFQATT, CDR2 SNEGSKA (reference sequence). This CDR3 comprises 14 residues. Losses at the gene ends were 1 base for V and 12 bases for J; bases not matched to a gene: 11. In DNA form, the CDR3 reads TGCAGTGCTAGAGGGGTTGGGATTAGCGGGGGACAGTATTTT. Its protein is CSARGVGISGGQYF.

The V and J genes are TRBV11-2 and TRBJ2-7; 10 positions match TRBD2. The V segment lost 7 bases and the J segment 4 bases; nucleotides outside the gene matches: 7. This CDR3 region has 14 residues. The germline V gene encodes CDR1 SGHAT and CDR2 FQNNGV. The CDR3 here is CASMRLAGVYEQYF. The CDR3 nucleotides read TGTGCCAGCATGCGACTAGCGGGCGTTTACGAGCAGTACTTC.

This clonotype has ten or more counts. V gene TRBV7-2 combines with J gene TRBJ2-3; 10 bases match TRBD2. CDR1 SGHTA and CDR2 FQGNSA come from the germline V gene. The CDR3 is 17 residues long. The V gene end was trimmed by 0 bases and the J gene end by 6 bases; junction bases not matched to a gene: 9. The CDR3 here is CASSLALSSGGPDTQYF. The CDR3 DNA sequence: TGTGCCAGCAGCTTAGCGCTGTCTAGCGGGGGTCCCGATACGCAGTATTTT.

The gene calls are TRBV6-2 or TRBV6-3 and TRBJ1-1; a weak D match, TRBD1 (5 bases). From germline, CDR1 is MNHEY and CDR2 SVGEGT. The V end was cut by 2 bases, the J end by 4 bases, with 8 bases between. This CDR3 comprises 13 residues. The chain's CDR3 is CASSYAGLTEAFF. In nucleotides, the CDR3 is TGTGCCAGCAGTTACGCAGGGCTCACTGAAGCTTTCTTT.

V gene TRBV29-1 combines with J gene TRBJ1-2, with D hard to call. The V end lost 4 bases, the J end lost 8 bases, and 11 bases lay between the germline ends. The germline V gene has CDR1 SQVTM and CDR2 ANQGSEA. The CDR3 covers 11 residues. The CDR3 loop reads CSVAIEEGYTF. DNA for the CDR3: TGCAGCGTTGCGATCGAGGAGGGCTACACCTTC.

The CDR3 region is CASSLGGPANTGELFF. CDR3 nucleotide sequence: TGTGCCAGCAGCTTAGGGGGCCCCGCGAACACCGGGGAGCTGTTTTTT. The chain employs TRBV7-9 and TRBJ2-2; perhaps TRBD1 as D (5 bases). Germline V gene lookup returns CDR1 SEHNR and CDR2 FQNEAQ (reference sequence). The V end was cut by 1 base, the J end by 0 bases, with 9 bases between. The CDR3 sequence is 16 residues long.

In this sample, this clonotype turned up many times. The CDR3 nucleotides read TGCAGTGCTACAGGTTACTCGGGACAGTTGAACACCGGGGAGCTGTTTTTT. Protein: CSATGYSGQLNTGELFF. The genes are TRBV20-1 and TRBJ2-2, with 7 bases lining up with TRBD1. Germline values: CDR1 DFQATT, CDR2 SNEGSKA (reference sequence). Losses at the gene ends were 4 bases for V and 1 base for J; bases not matched to a gene: 12. The CDR3 loop spans 17 amino acids.

This clonotype was counted ten times or more. The J gene is TRBJ2-3, the V gene TRBV6-2 or TRBV6-3; no firm D call. Germline assignment: CDR1 MNHEY and CDR2 SVGEGT. Trimming pared 5 bases from V and 6 bases from J, leaving 18 bases between. The CDR3 sequence is 15 residues long. CDR3: CASSPTPERGDTQYF. The CDR3 bases are TGTGCCAGCAGTCCGACGCCCGAGCGCGGCGATACGCAGTATTTT.

This clonotype was seen a handful of times. This chain links TRBV29-1 with TRBJ2-7, with D perhaps matching TRBD2 (7 bases). The CDR3 length is 13 residues. Per the germline V gene, CDR1 is SQVTM and CDR2 is ANQGSEA. Trimming removed 3 bases from V and 5 bases from J, with 14 bases in between. This chain's CDR3 is CSVEFGGLHEQYF. The CDR3 DNA reads TGCAGCGTTGAGTTCGGGGGGCTCCACGAGCAGTACTTC.

The chain links TRBV7-9 to TRBJ1-1; D possibly corresponds to TRBD1 (6 bases). This CDR3 contains 15 residues. Trimming cost V 1 base and J 11 bases, with 20 bases left between them. Germline V CDR1 and CDR2: SEHNR, FQNEAQ (reference sequence). In nucleotides, the CDR3 is TGTGCCAGCAGCTTAGAGTCCCCAGGGGTGGTTGCGGCTTTCTTT. Translating gives CASSLESPGVVAAFF. The whole variable domain, remainder taken from reference TRBV7-9 and TRBJ1-1, is DTGVSQNPRHKITKRGQNVTFRCDPISEHNRLYWYRQTLGQGPEFLTYFQNEAQLEKSRLLSDRFSAERPKGSFSTLEIQRTEQGDSAMYLCASSLESPGVVAAFFGQGTRLTVV.

This clonotype showed up many times. The DNA for the CDR3 is TGTGCCAGTAGTACAAACCAAGGTTTGGATACGCAGTATTTT. Protein: CASSTNQGLDTQYF. This chain links TRBV19 with TRBJ2-3; D remains unclear. CDR3 length equals 14 residues. Germline-derived CDR1 and CDR2 are LNHDA and SQIVND (reference sequence). Trimming stripped 4 bases from V and 6 bases from J, with 14 bases between.

This clonotype turned up a few times. J is TRBJ1-2 and V is TRBV27, with 7 bases identical to TRBD1. Trimming cost V 4 bases and J 5 bases; bases outside gene matches: 4. The CDR3 extends over 13 amino acids. CDR1 is MNHEY and CDR2 is SMNVEV in the germline V gene (reference sequence). CDR3 sequence reads: CASSWGQHYGYTF. CDR3 DNA: TGTGCCAGCAGTTGGGGACAGCATTATGGCTACACCTTC.

This clonotype has a count of ten or more. The CDR3 sequence: CASSSVRLGAASYEQYF. CDR3 nucleotides: TGTGCCAGCAGCTCTGTAAGGCTGGGTGCCGCCTCCTACGAGCAGTACTTC. The V call is TRBV11-2, the J call TRBJ2-7; no definite D call. This CDR3 has 17 amino acids. V lost 4 bases, J lost 0 bases, and 19 bases lay in between. CDR1 and CDR2 from the germline V gene are SGHAT and FQNNGV. The full variable domain, completed using reference TRBV11-2 and TRBJ2-7, is EAGVAQSPRYKIIEKRQSVAFWCNPISGHATLYWYQQILGQGPKLLIQFQNNGVVDDSQLPKDRFSAERLKGVDSTLKIQPAKLEDSAVYLCASSSVRLGAASYEQYFGPGTRLTVT.

In its sample, this clonotype was seen many times. The chain has TRBV19 and TRBJ1-1; D possibly corresponds to TRBD1 (6 bases). CDR1 is LNHDA, CDR2 SQIVND, per germline (reference sequence). V gave up 1 base and J gave up 5 bases, with 20 bases separating them. The CDR3 runs to 17 residues. The CDR3 nucleotides read TGTGCCAGTAGTATAGGCACTATCCCACAGGGTGCTACTGAAGCTTTCTTT. This gives the protein CASSIGTIPQGATEAFF.

This clonotype was detected only a few times. V is TRBV6-5 and J is TRBJ1-1; possible D gene TRBD1, 6 bases. Trimming shortened V by 2 bases and J by 6 bases, and 10 bases separated the two germline ends. Germline values: CDR1 MNHEY, CDR2 SVGAGI. The CDR3 covers 13 residues. In DNA, the CDR3 is TGTGCCAGCAGTTACGCAGGGGTCGCTGAAGCTTTCTTT. Protein product: CASSYAGVAEAFF.

The V gene is TRBV6-6, the J gene TRBJ2-7, with 8 bases aligning to TRBD1. The CDR3 runs to 11 residues. The ends lost 10 bases at V and 3 bases at J; junction bases unmatched: 2. CDR1 and CDR2 from the germline V gene are MNHNY and SVGAGI (reference sequence). Here the CDR3 reads CATTGGYEQYF. The CDR3 region has the DNA TGTGCCACCACAGGGGGCTACGAGCAGTACTTC.

This clonotype occurred a few times. V usage is TRBV3-1 and J usage is TRBJ2-2, with TRBD2 identical over 7 bases. The germline CDR1 and CDR2 sequences are LGHDT and YNNKEL (reference sequence). V shed 5 bases and J 1 base; nucleotides not matched to a gene: 7. This CDR3 is built from 16 residues. The CDR3 reads CASSSRKRGNTGELFF. In nucleotides, the CDR3 is TGTGCCAGCAGCTCCAGGAAGCGGGGGAACACCGGGGAGCTGTTTTTT.

The chain joins TRBV9 to TRBJ2-7; D gene uncertain. The CDR3 runs 16 residues. Per germline, CDR1 SGDLS and CDR2 YYNGEE. V lost 0 bases and J 4 bases, leaving 17 bases between the germline ends. CDR3 sequence (DNA): TGTGCCAGCAGCGTAGTTGGGCCACGGGTCTCGTACGAGCAGTACTTC. This encodes CASSVVGPRVSYEQYF.

The CDR3 bases are TGTGCCAGCAGTTGGAACACCATATATTTT. Encoded protein: CASSWNTIYF. The chain joins TRBV7-9 to TRBJ1-3, with D uncertain. CDR3 length: 10 amino acids. The germline V gene has CDR1 SEHNR and CDR2 FQNEAQ (reference sequence). V gave up 6 bases and J gave up 7 bases, with 4 bases separating them.

This clonotype was picked up a small number of times. The rearrangement uses TRBV7-9 and TRBJ2-5; D is perhaps TRBD1 (5 bases). V lost 0 bases and J lost 4, with 12 bases in between. Germline CDR1 and CDR2: SEHNR and FQNEAQ (reference sequence). The CDR3 length is 15 residues. CDR3 bases: TGTGCCAGCAGCTTAGCACTACTTAGGGGAGAGACCCAGTACTTC. As protein: CASSLALLRGETQYF.

At least ten counts were recorded for this clonotype. The genes are TRBV6-5 and TRBJ1-2, with a tentative D call TRBD1 (5 bases). V was pared by 5 bases and J by 7 bases, with 17 bases between. Looked up from germline, CDR1 is MNHEY and CDR2 is SVGAGI. This CDR3 is built from 14 residues. CDR3 bases: TGTGCCAGCAGTAGGCGAGGGGAGGCGGGTGGCTACACCTTC. Protein product: CASSRRGEAGGYTF.

The chain is built from TRBV21-1 and TRBJ1-2. TRBV21-1 is shown as a pseudogene. This CDR3 spans 13 amino acids. The CDR3 sequence is CASSKGKFYGYTF. Written as DNA, the CDR3 is TGTGCCAGCAGCAAAGGGAAATTCTATGGCTACACCTTC.

This clonotype turned up a few times. The rearrangement joins TRBV27 to TRBJ2-1, with 12 bases aligning to TRBD2. Germline-derived CDR1 and CDR2 are MNHEY and SMNVEV (reference sequence). Trimming at V came to 1 base and at J to 7 bases, leaving 14 bases not matched to a gene. The CDR3 length is 19 residues. The CDR3 sequence is CASSLLGTSGPRGPNEQFF. The CDR3 coding sequence is TGTGCCAGCAGTTTATTAGGGACTAGCGGGCCTCGTGGCCCTAATGAGCAGTTCTTC.